This TCR beta chain was retrieved from a study of T cells in Graves' hyperthyroidism and ophthalmopathy. Germline V gene sequence: CDR1 DFQATT, CDR2 SNEGSKA (reference sequence). J lost 2 bases, V lost 5 bases, and 6 bases had no gene match. The CDR3 spans 14 residues. TCR beta CDR3 regions were amplified from RNA. A first-round RT-PCR of the TCR CDR3 used the HTBI primer set. TCRdb ran MiXCR on the multiplex PCR reads and lists one entry per CDR3 protein. The data contain 500,000 to 650,000 distinct CDR3 sequences, around 15% of them singletons. Orbital computed tomography, thyroid ultrasound, serum thyroxine and TRAb, and clinical symptoms together informed the diagnoses.

This clonotype was sampled from a woman between 40 and 55 years old with Graves' hyperthyroidism. Sequenced sample: blood. The chain has TRBV20-1 and TRBJ2-1, with 7 nucleotides matching TRBD1. The CDR3 nucleotides read TGCAGTGCTGTGACGACAGGGACCTACAATGAGCAGTTCTTC. Translating gives CSAVTTGTYNEQFF.